The entry that follows covers one T cell receptor (beta chain) sequence. No antigen is known for it. No much larger clonotype is one base removed from it; base qualities were not supplied. V and J are truncated by 5 bases and 4 bases respectively, leaving an intervening sequence of 17 bases. Including cysteine and phenylalanine, the CDR3 has 15 amino acids. Only the CDR3 DNA stays, 45 bases, in frame from base 1. The germline V gene yields SGHRS for CDR1 and YFSETQ for CDR2. The receptor library was made with the immunoSEQ multiplex PCR assay. TCR beta CDR3 sequencing was performed on DNA from the cultured, isolated CD4+ T cells. Per the original workflow: Non-productive TCR sequences were discarded, and reads were trimmed to the CDR3 region, with only CDR3s of 7 or more amino acids retained. Antigen-specific clonotypes were identified using the MANAFEST web app by comparison of expansion in peptide wells against reference cultures. To be called positive, a clone needed expansion at FDR<0.05 compared with the reference and with all other wells, an odds ratio greater than 5, and a frequency greater than 0.1% in two replicate wells. Cross-reactive clonotypes were defined as significantly expanded in SARS-CoV-2 spike wells and in at least one common cold coronavirus spike condition. CDR3 similarity was assessed by Levenshtein distance using the stringdist R package, and unrooted trees were constructed with ape in R 3.6.1. The table was pulled from immuneACCESS by TCRdb, which kept in-frame rearrangements only. Such tables lose some clones; where checked, under half of the loss comes from unresolved V genes, and the rest has no known cause. The DNA was the basis for D and trimming; V, J and clone size are from that table. The sample has tens of thousands of clones on record, roughly four fifths of them singletons. The top ten hold about 2% of the sample.

The data derive from a study of vaccination effects on CD4 cells after COVID-19 (dated by TCRdb to the early 2020s). A note on the overall study: In the ViraFEST assay, PBMC were stimulated with viral peptide pools, and TCR sequencing was then used to find antigen-specific CD4+ T cell clonotypes based on their expansion. Across the study, the median time from the second dose to post-vaccine sampling was 72 days (range 14 to 241). Each well held 1.5 million to 2.5 million PBMC cultured in IMDM containing approximately 5% human AB serum, 8.5 to 10 IU/ml IL-2 and gentamicin, along with approximately 10 ug/ml peptides. SARS-CoV-2 spike-specific CD4+ TCR repertoires from before and after mRNA vaccination were compared in COVID-19 convalescent patients and in infection-naive vaccine recipients. The full study included around ten COVID-19 convalescent patients and several SARS-CoV-2-naive healthy vaccine recipients. The Oncomine TCR Beta short-read assay on an Illumina iSeq 100 was used to sequence cultures from other donors in the study. Study-level results and caveats: Among healthy vaccine recipients, nearly all vaccine-induced clones were SARS-CoV-2 mono-reactive, and only 1 of 255 was cross-reactive with common cold coronaviruses. Marked clonal contraction was observed in both infection-induced and vaccine-induced clones at late post-vaccination timepoints, consistent with waning T cell responses. The study was limited by a small number of convalescent patients, and early post-infection timepoints were lacking.

After around ten days of culture, CD4+ T cells were isolated with the EasySep CD4+ T cell isolation kit. Two doses of either the BNT162b2 or the mRNA-1273 mRNA SARS-CoV-2 vaccine were administered to participants. The absence of prior SARS-CoV-2 infection in healthy vaccine recipients was confirmed by negative nucleocapsid antibodies before and after vaccination. On days 3 and 7, half of the culture medium was replaced with fresh IL-2-containing medium. Unless noted otherwise, every peptide stimulation condition was grown in triplicate wells. Using Ficoll-Paque Plus gradient centrifugation, PBMC were separated from whole blood and then either used fresh or cryopreserved at -140C. Genomic DNA was extracted from cultured CD4+ T cells with the QIAamp micro DNA kit.

The sample consisted of CD4+ T cells from PBMCs cultured without peptide, taken after COVID-19 vaccination. This sequence was found in a human donor who received a COVID-19 vaccine. The sequence links TRBV5-1 to TRBJ2-3; the D segment could be TRBD2, given 6 matching bases. The CDR3 has the sequence CASRFTGSLPDTQYF. The DNA sequence is given as TGCGCCAGCAGATTTACCGGGAGTCTACCAGATACGCAGTATTTT.